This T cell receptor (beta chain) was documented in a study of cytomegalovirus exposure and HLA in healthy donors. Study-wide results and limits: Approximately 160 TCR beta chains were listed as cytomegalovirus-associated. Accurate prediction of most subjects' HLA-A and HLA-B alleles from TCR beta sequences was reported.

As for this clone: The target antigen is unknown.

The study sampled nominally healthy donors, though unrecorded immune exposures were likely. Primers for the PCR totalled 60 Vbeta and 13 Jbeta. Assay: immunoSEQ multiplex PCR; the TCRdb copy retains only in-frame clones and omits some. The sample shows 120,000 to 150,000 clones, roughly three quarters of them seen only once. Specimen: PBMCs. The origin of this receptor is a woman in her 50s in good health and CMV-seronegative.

The CDR3 bases are TGTGCCAGCAGCTTACGGACAGGGGGCAAGACCGGGGAGCTGTTTTTT. It codes for CASSLRTGGKTGELFF. The gene calls are TRBV7-3 and TRBJ2-2; 11 bases agree with TRBD1. Germline V gives CDR1 SGHTA, CDR2 FQGTGA. This CDR3 contains 16 residues. Trimming took 2 bases from V and 5 from J; bases not matched to a gene: 4.